The entry below describes one TCR beta chain. The antigen is not known. The CDR3 length is 16 residues. V shed 3 bases, J shed 3 bases, and the junction held 9 bases outside the gene matches. Looked up from germline, CDR1 is SEHNR and CDR2 is FQNEAQ (reference sequence). The PCR had 60 Vbeta and 13 Jbeta primers. TCRdb keeps only in-frame clones here, not all; method: immunoSEQ multiplex PCR. The top ten clones hold over 7% of a sample with over 100,000 clones, roughly 80% of them seen once. The data originate from a study of cytomegalovirus exposure and HLA in healthy donors. In the study overall: Of the donors genotyped, a few hundred in all, over 80% fell in the Caucasian-associated ancestry cluster. Study-level findings and limits: Sequencing probably produced one cluster of sequence variants that were highly shared. The study flagged 150 to 200 TCR beta chains as cytomegalovirus-associated.

Input material: PBMCs. This chain joins TRBV7-9 and TRBJ2-3; the match to TRBD2 covers 7 bases. This TCR was sampled from a woman aged 50 to 65 in good health and CMV-seropositive. CDR3 nucleotides: TGTGCCAGCAGCTTCTTACCGAGCGGGATAACAGATACGCAGTATTTT. As protein: CASSFLPSGITDTQYF.